This TCR beta chain is from a study of shared clonotypes between healthy human individuals. Study-wide context: Serving as donors were two women and a few men, whose ages spanned 18 to 49. Plates per donor: three CD4 naive, three CD4 memory, two CD8 naive, one CD8 memory.

Sequenced by immunoSEQ multiplex PCR; TCRdb stores in-frame clones only, minus some. The sample has approximately 530,000 clones; 90% to 97% are singletons. Sequenced input: naive CD4+ T cells sorted from blood. As for subset: CD45RA+ positively selected. The TCR sequence derives from a woman aged 25 to 39 in good health.

The CDR3 DNA is TGTGCCAGCTCACCACCGGGGAACCTCATGACAACCATATATTTT. The encoded protein is CASSPPGNLMTTIYF. The J gene is TRBJ1-3, the V gene TRBV18, with unresolved D. Trimming took off 0 bases at V and 10 bases at J, with 16 bases between the two ends. The CDR3 is 15 amino acids. Germline V CDR1 and CDR2: KGHSH, LQKENI.